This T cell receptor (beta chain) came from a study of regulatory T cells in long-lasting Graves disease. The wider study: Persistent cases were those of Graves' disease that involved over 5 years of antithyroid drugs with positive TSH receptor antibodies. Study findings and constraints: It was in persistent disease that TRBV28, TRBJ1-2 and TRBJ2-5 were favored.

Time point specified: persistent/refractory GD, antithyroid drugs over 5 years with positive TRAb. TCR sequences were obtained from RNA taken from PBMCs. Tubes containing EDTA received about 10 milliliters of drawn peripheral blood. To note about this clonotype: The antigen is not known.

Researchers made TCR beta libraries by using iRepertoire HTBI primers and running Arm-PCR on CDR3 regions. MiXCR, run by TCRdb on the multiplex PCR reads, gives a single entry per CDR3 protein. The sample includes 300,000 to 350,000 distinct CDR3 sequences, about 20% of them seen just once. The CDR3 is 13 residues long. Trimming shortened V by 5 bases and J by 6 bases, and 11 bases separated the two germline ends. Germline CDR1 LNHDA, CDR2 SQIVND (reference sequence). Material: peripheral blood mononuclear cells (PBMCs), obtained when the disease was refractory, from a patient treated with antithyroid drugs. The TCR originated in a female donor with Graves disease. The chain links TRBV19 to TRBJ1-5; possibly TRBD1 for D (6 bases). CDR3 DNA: TGTGCCAGTAGTTACAGGGCGGGTCAGCCCCAGCATTTT. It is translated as CASSYRAGQPQHF.